The present T cell receptor (beta chain) was sequenced within a study of graft-versus-host responses after intestinal transplantation. Across the study: Every recipient underwent anti-thymocyte globulin induction, then tacrolimus and steroids for roughly three years. The study, taken as a whole, reports: The authors found GvH clones in recipient marrow, some appearing first in ileum or blood. Graft-donor T cell macrochimerism in patients accompanied high graft-versus-host to host-versus-graft clonal ratios in allografts.

This CDR3 spans 16 amino acids. Germline V gene sequence: CDR1 LNHDA, CDR2 SQIVND (reference sequence). Trimming cost V 7 bases and J 0 bases; bases outside gene matches: 8. Researchers placed some 200,000 CFSE-labeled responder cells in culture with some 200,000 irradiated, violet-dye-labeled stimulator cells. The data were produced by immunoSEQ multiplex PCR, yet TCRdb's version contains in-frame clones alone and is incomplete. The table has over 3,000 clones, 40% to 45% seen once. This clone turned up a few times. Here the sequenced sample was alloreactive CD8+ T cells from a mixed lymphocyte reaction culture, taken before transplantation. The subset: CFSE-low proliferating T cells sorted from approximately 6-day pre-transplant mixed lymphocyte reaction (GvH or HvG direction). V and J are TRBV19 and TRBJ2-1, with TRBD2 matching 8 bases. This clonotype was obtained from a human patient who was an organ donor for intestinal transplantation. The CDR3 protein is CASKSYGTSSYNEQFF. CDR3 DNA sequence: TGTGCCAGTAAGTCTTATGGGACTAGCTCCTACAATGAGCAGTTCTTC.